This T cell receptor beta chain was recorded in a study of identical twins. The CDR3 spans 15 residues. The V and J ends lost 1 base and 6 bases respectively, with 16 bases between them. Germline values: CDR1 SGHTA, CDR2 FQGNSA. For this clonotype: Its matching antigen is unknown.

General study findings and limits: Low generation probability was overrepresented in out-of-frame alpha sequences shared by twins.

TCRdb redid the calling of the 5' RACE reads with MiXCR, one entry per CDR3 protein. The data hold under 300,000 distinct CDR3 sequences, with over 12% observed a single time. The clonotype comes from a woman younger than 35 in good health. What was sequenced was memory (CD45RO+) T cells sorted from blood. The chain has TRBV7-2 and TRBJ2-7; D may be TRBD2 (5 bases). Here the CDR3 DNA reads TGTGCCAGCAGCTTAGTGGCTAGCTTTCTGGGCGAGCAGTACTTC. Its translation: CASSLVASFLGEQYF.